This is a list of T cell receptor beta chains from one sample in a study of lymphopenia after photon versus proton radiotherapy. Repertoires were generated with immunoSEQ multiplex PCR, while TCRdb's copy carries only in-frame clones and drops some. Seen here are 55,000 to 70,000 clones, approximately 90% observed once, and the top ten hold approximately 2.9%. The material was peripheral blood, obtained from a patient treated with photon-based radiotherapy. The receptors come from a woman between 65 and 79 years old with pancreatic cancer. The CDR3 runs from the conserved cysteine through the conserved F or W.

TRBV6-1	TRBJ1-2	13	CASSQQGRGGYTF
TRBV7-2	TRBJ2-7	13	CASSLGVRYEQYF
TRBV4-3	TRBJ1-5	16	CASSQEAGAAIWPQHF
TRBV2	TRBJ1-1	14	CASSETGLNTEAFF
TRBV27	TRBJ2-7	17	CASSLSSPGLATYEQYF
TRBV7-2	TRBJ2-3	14	CASSLAPSTDTQYF
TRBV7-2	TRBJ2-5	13	CASSLDGRETQYF
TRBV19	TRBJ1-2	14	CASSPWDRGYGYTF
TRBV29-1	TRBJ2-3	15	CSVAGGRSSPDTQYF
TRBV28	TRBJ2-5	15	CASSLSLGARETQYF
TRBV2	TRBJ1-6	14	CASSLTGDNSPLHF
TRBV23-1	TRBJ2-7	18	CASSQFDARTDPSYEQYF
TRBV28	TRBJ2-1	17	CASRTSGRARHYNEQFF
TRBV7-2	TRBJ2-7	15	CASSFTSGTDYEQYF
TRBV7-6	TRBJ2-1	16	CASSLAPGGSYNEQFF
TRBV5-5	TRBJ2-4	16	CASSLDPGGKVNIQYF
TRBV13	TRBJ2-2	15	CASSLRPISAGELFF
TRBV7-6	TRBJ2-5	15	CASSLRTNHQETQYF
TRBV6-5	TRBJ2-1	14	CASSGSLSYNEQFF
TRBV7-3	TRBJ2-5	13	CASSKTGVETQYF
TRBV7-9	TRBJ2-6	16	CASSSTGDSGANVLTF
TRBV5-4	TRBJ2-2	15	CASSLVSPGTGELFF
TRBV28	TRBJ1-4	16	CATVSRVITTNEKLFF
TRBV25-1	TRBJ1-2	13	CASSSIGGSGYTF
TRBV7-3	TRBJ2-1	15	CASSLSGSPYNEQFF
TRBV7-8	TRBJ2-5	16	CASSLAISDFRETQYF
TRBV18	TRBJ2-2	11	CASSETGELFF
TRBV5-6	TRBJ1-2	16	CASSSKGEGVMRGYTF
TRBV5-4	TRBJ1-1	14	CASSFEGARTEAFF
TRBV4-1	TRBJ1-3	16	CASSQADRISGNTIYF
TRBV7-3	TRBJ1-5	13	CASSQGANQPQHF
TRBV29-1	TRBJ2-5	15	CSVLKDRGWAETQYF
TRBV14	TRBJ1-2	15	CASSQSVGARDGYTF
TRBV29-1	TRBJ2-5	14	CSVPRGGFQETQYF
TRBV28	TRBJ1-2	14	CASSSSGGGYGYTF
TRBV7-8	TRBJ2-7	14	CASSLVQGTYEQYF
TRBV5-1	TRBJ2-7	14	CASSLGQGRYEQYF
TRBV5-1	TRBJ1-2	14	CASSLGTGNYGYTF
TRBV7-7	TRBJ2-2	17	CASTPGLASLNTGELFF
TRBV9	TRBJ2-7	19	CASSVGGTSGRATFYEQYF
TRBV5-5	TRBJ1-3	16	CASSLPDRSYGNTIYF
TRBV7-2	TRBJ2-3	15	CASSRGLAGGGTQYF
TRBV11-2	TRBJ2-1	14	CASSLVDRPYEQFF
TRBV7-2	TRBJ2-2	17	CASSSMGQGISTGELFF
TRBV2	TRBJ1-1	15	CASSRDSGMNTEAFF
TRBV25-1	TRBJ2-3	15	CASSGGQERTDTQYF
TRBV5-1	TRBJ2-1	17	CASSTGTSGVTYNEQFF
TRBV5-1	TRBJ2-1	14	CASSSGSVYNEQFF
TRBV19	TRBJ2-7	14	CASRKLATDYEQYF
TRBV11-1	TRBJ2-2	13	CASSASGTGELFF
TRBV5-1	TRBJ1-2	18	CASSLGGWGQGLMSGYTF
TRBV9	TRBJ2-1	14	CASSVGPSNHEQFF
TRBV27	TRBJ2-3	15	CASSLTGAGTDTQYF
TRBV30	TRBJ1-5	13	CAWSLWSNQPQHF
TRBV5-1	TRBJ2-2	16	CASSLDSGRNTGELFF
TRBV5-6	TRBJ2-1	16	CASSLYAGGAYNEQFF
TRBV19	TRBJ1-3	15	CASSIAAGPGNTIYF
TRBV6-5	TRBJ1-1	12	CASSRGVTEAFF
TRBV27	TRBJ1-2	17	CASSSSDRGIGWYGYTF
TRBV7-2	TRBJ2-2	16	CASSLKTGGNTGELFF